Below are 19 T cell receptor beta chains sequenced from a single sample in a study of CD8+ T cells in alopecia areata. Noted treatment: oral pan-JAK inhibitor, 5-10 mg twice daily. Extracted RNA was reverse transcribed, and the resulting cDNA served as sequencing template. Libraries were prepared by immunoSEQ multiplex PCR; TCRdb keeps only in-frame clonotypes and omits some of them. The sample has about 120,000 clones, around 56% seen once; the top ten hold roughly 0.5%. The sample here was CD4+ T cells sorted from blood, taken at week 4, from a patient treated with tofacitinib. These TCRs come from a human donor with alopecia areata.

CDR3: CSVQWWKSNEQFF. For the CDR3, the DNA is TGCAGCGTGCAATGGTGGAAGTCCAATGAGCAGTTCTTC. The chain is built from TRBV29-1 and TRBJ2-1; D ambiguous. Trimming left V 6 bases short and J 6 bases short, with 15 bases between. Germline CDR1 SQVTM, CDR2 ANQGSEA. The CDR3 has 13 amino acids.

The chain links TRBV7-9 to TRBJ2-3; D not certain. The CDR3 sequence is 15 residues long. Germline assignment: CDR1 SEHNR and CDR2 FQNEAQ (reference sequence). Deletions cut 7 bases from V and 3 bases from J, with 17 bases between. The chain's CDR3 is CASTKREIQTDTQYF. As DNA, the CDR3 is TGTGCCAGCACCAAAAGGGAAATACAAACAGATACGCAGTATTTT.

The V and J genes are TRBV6-6 and TRBJ1-6; TRBD1 is a possible D gene (5 bases). The V and J ends lost 8 bases and 9 bases respectively, with 8 bases between them. This CDR3 has 11 residues. Germline lookup yields CDR1 MNHNY and CDR2 SVGAGI (reference sequence). CDR3 DNA sequence: TGTGCCAGCGGCCAGGGTTCACCCCTCCACTTT. This codes for CASGQGSPLHF.

The chain combines TRBV19 with TRBJ1-2; D is uncertain. The CDR3 is made up of 13 amino acids. CDR1 LNHDA and CDR2 SQIVND come from the germline V gene (reference sequence). The V end was cut by 3 bases, the J end by 2 bases, with 7 bases between. This chain's CDR3 is CASSMEMNYGYTF. DNA for the CDR3: TGTGCCAGTAGTATGGAGATGAACTATGGCTACACCTTC.

This clone has only a few counts. V gene TRBV14 combines with J gene TRBJ2-5, with D maybe TRBD1 (6 bases). The CDR3 consists of 13 residues. Per the germline V gene, CDR1 is SGHDN and CDR2 is FVKESK. Between the trimmed V and J ends, which lost 1 base and 6 bases, there was a span of 9 bases. The CDR3 protein is CASSQGGLKTQYF. CDR3 DNA: TGTGCCAGCAGCCAAGGGGGGCTGAAGACCCAGTACTTC.

This clone was counted only a few times. This chain uses TRBV5-1 with TRBJ2-1; TRBD2 agrees at 12 bases. This CDR3 has 20 amino acids. CDR1 is SGHRS and CDR2 is YFSETQ in the germline V gene. V lost 0 bases, J lost 0 bases, and 10 bases stayed unmatched. CDR3 sequence (DNA): TGCGCCAGCAGCTTGGCCCGGCTAGCGGGAGGGCCTAACTCCTACAATGAGCAGTTCTTC. Its protein product is CASSLARLAGGPNSYNEQFF.

This chain links TRBV29-1 with TRBJ2-5; TRBD2 agrees at 8 bases. Germline values: CDR1 SQVTM, CDR2 ANQGSEA. The CDR3 has 15 residues. V shed 7 bases, J shed 5 bases, and the junction held 15 bases outside the gene matches. CDR3 DNA sequence: TGCAGCGCCAGTAAAAGCGGGAGCAGCTTCGAGACCCAGTACTTC. It encodes CSASKSGSSFETQYF.

The rearrangement joins TRBV29-1 to TRBJ1-1, with a tentative D call TRBD1 (6 bases). Germline assignment: CDR1 SQVTM and CDR2 ANQGSEA. The CDR3 has 13 amino acids. The germline V and J ends were trimmed by 5 bases and 1 base, with 11 bases remaining between them. The CDR3 nucleotides are TGCAGCGTTAGGAGGGGGGAGAACACTGAAGCTTTCTTT. As protein: CSVRRGENTEAFF.

V gene TRBV30 combines with J gene TRBJ2-1; D possibly corresponds to TRBD1 (5 bases). Germline V gene data show CDR1 as GTSNPN and CDR2 as SVGIG (reference sequence). The CDR3 has 12 residues. V lost 0 bases, J lost 11 bases, and 11 bases lay in between. The CDR3 coding sequence is TGTGCCTGGAGTGTACCCCCAGGGAAGCAGTTCTTC. The encoded protein is CAWSVPPGKQFF.

In this sample, this clone turned up many times. The rearrangement uses TRBV15 and TRBJ2-5; no clear D gene. Germline values: CDR1 LNHNV, CDR2 YYDKDF (reference sequence). V lost 0 bases to trimming and J lost 5 bases, with 16 bases between them. CDR3 length equals 16 residues. CDR3 protein: CATSRDRASSRETQYF. CDR3 coding DNA: TGTGCCACCAGCAGAGATAGGGCCAGTTCTAGGGAGACCCAGTACTTC.

The rearrangement links TRBV25-1 to TRBJ1-5; D unresolved. Germline V gene lookup returns CDR1 MGHDK and CDR2 SYGVNS. Trimming pared 3 bases from V and 6 bases from J, leaving 12 bases between. This CDR3 comprises 14 residues. CDR3 nucleotide sequence: TGTGCCAGCAGTGAGTCGGGTTTGGGTCAGCCCCAGCATTTT. Translated: CASSESGLGQPQHF.

The chain combines TRBV4-1 with TRBJ1-5, with D perhaps matching TRBD1 (6 bases). The length of the CDR3 is 16 residues. Germline CDR1 and CDR2: MGHRA and YSYEKL. V was trimmed by 0 bases and J by 4 bases, leaving 13 bases between them. CDR3 loop: CASSQDSGQPNQPQHF. DNA for the CDR3: TGCGCCAGCAGCCAAGATAGCGGACAGCCAAATCAGCCCCAGCATTTT.

This chain connects TRBV30 to TRBJ2-6; no firm D call. Germline lookup yields CDR1 GTSNPN and CDR2 SVGIG (reference sequence). Between the trimmed V and J ends, which lost 5 bases and 0 bases, there was a span of 8 bases. The CDR3 sequence is 14 residues long. The CDR3 DNA is TGTGCCTGGGACTGGAGCTCTGGGGCCAACGTCCTGACTTTC. Translated: CAWDWSSGANVLTF.

The chain uses TRBV2 and TRBJ1-1; the match to TRBD1 covers 9 bases. The germline CDR1 and CDR2 sequences are SNHLY and FYNNEI. V lost 4 bases to trimming and J lost 5 bases; unmatched junction nucleotides: 11. This CDR3 region has 16 residues. The CDR3: CASSGAAGTGKTEAFF. CDR3 coding DNA: TGTGCCAGCAGTGGAGCCGCCGGGACAGGGAAGACTGAAGCTTTCTTT.

The chain carries TRBV5-1 and TRBJ1-1; 9 nucleotides line up with TRBD1. CDR3 length: 15 amino acids. Trimming at V came to 3 bases and at J to 2 bases, leaving 5 bases not matched to a gene. Germline assignment: CDR1 SGHRS and CDR2 YFSETQ. The CDR3 coding sequence is TGCGCCAGCAGCTCACAACAGGGGGCCAACACTGAAGCTTTCTTT. Encoded protein: CASSSQQGANTEAFF. Full variable domain (missing parts from reference TRBV5-1 and TRBJ1-1): KAGVTQTPRYLIKTRGQQVTLSCSPISGHRSVSWYQQTPGQGLQFLFEYFSETQRNKGNFPGRFSGRQFSNSRSEMNVSTLELGDSALYLCASSSQQGANTEAFFGQGTRLTVV.

This clone was counted between two and nine times. The chain uses TRBV7-9 and TRBJ2-7; the D gene is possibly TRBD1 (6 bases). Germline V gene lookup returns CDR1 SEHNR and CDR2 FQNEAQ (reference sequence). V was pared by 0 bases and J by 2 bases, with 11 bases between. The CDR3 length is 15 residues. CDR3: CASSLAIAGAYEQYF. The CDR3, as DNA: TGTGCCAGCAGCTTAGCGATTGCAGGGGCCTACGAGCAGTACTTC.

V usage is TRBV7-2 and J usage is TRBJ2-7; a weak D match, TRBD1 (6 bases). Germline CDR1 and CDR2: SGHTA and FQGNSA. The CDR3 sequence is 15 residues long. Trimming shortened V by 5 bases and J by 12 bases, and 26 bases separated the two germline ends. The CDR3 nucleotides are TGTGCCAGCAGCCCCGCCTCGGCCGGGACACCCTATGCGTACTTC. Its translation is CASSPASAGTPYAYF.

The chain combines TRBV5-1 with TRBJ2-3; TRBD1 matches 7 bases. The CDR3 is made up of 14 amino acids. J lost 0 bases, V lost 5 bases, and 3 bases had no gene match. From germline, CDR1 is SGHRS and CDR2 YFSETQ. This chain's CDR3 is CASRGQLSTDTQYF. CDR3 DNA sequence: TGCGCCAGCAGGGGACAGCTTAGCACAGATACGCAGTATTTT.

This chain joins TRBV4-1 and TRBJ1-1, with D tentatively TRBD1 (5 bases). Germline lookup yields CDR1 MGHRA and CDR2 YSYEKL. Trimming shortened V by 1 base and J by 7 bases, and 16 bases separated the two germline ends. This CDR3 spans 15 amino acids. The CDR3 protein is CASSQVRAPGNEAFF. The CDR3 DNA reads as TGCGCCAGCAGCCAAGTTCGGGCGCCAGGGAATGAAGCTTTCTTT.